The sequence of this T cell receptor beta chain was determined in a study of blood T cell repertoires in COVID-19. Generated by immunoSEQ multiplex PCR, the TCRdb table keeps only in-frame clones and is missing some. The table shows fewer than 350,000 clones, with approximately 85% occurring only once. The source of this sequence is a woman in her thirties who had recovered from COVID-19. The sequencing input was PBMCs or T cells enriched from blood (not recorded which).

The chain's CDR3 is CASSPELTNTEAFF. The CDR3 DNA is TGTGCCAGCAGCCCCGAATTAACAAACACTGAAGCTTTCTTT. V and J are TRBV5-6 and TRBJ1-1; no reliable D call. The ends were cut back, 4 bases at V and 2 bases at J, with 12 bases in the middle. Germline values: CDR1 SGHDT, CDR2 YYEEEE. The CDR3 is 14 residues long.